This is a list of T cell receptor beta chains from one sample in a study of regulatory T cells in long-lasting Graves disease. TCRdb fed the multiplex PCR reads into MiXCR, producing one record per CDR3 protein. The profile shows around 420,000 distinct CDR3 sequences, 15% of them singletons. The same data also went into a second study, on T cells in Graves' hyperthyroidism and ophthalmopathy.

The sample here was peripheral blood mononuclear cells (PBMCs), taken at new diagnosis, from a patient treated with antithyroid drugs. Receptors originate from a middle-aged woman with Graves disease. CDR3s include the opening cysteine and the closing phenylalanine or tryptophan. Each record gives: clone size, J gene, V gene, D gene, CDR3 protein, CDR3 DNA. A D gene is named only where the DNA matches it firmly. Some rows mark clone size as missing; the rest say once, few, many or name a class of expanded clone.

abundance: many; j_gene: TRBJ2-1; v_gene: TRBV11-3; d_gene: NA; CDR3aa: CASGVSYNEQFF; CDR3nt: TGTGCCAGCGGTGTCTCCTACAATGAGCAGTTCTTC
abundance: few; j_gene: TRBJ1-2; v_gene: TRBV6-9; d_gene: NA; CDR3aa: CASSLDGPNYGYTF; CDR3nt: TGTGCCAGCAGTTTGGACGGTCCTAACTATGGCTACACCTTC
abundance: many; j_gene: TRBJ2-5; v_gene: TRBV20-1; d_gene: TRBD2; CDR3aa: CSARDTTSGWKTQYF; CDR3nt: TGCAGTGCTAGAGATACAACTAGCGGTTGGAAGACCCAGTACTTC
abundance: few; j_gene: TRBJ2-2; v_gene: TRBV9; d_gene: NA; CDR3aa: CASSVEGDPNTGELFF; CDR3nt: TGTGCCAGCAGCGTAGAGGGGGACCCGAACACCGGGGAGCTGTTTTTT
abundance: many; j_gene: TRBJ2-7; v_gene: TRBV28; d_gene: NA; CDR3aa: CASSLGNHEQYF; CDR3nt: TGTGCCAGCAGTTTGGGTAACCACGAGCAGTACTTC
abundance: NA; j_gene: TRBJ2-7; v_gene: TRBV2; d_gene: NA; CDR3aa: CASSEESGAVYEQYF; CDR3nt: TGTGCCAGCAGTGAAGAGTCGGGAGCTGTCTACGAGCAGTACTTC
abundance: NA; j_gene: TRBJ2-1; v_gene: TRBV24-1; d_gene: TRBD2; CDR3aa: CATSDSLAGGQHNEQFF; CDR3nt: TGTGCCACCAGTGATTCACTAGCGGGAGGACAACACAATGAGCAGTTCTTC
abundance: few; j_gene: TRBJ1-1; v_gene: TRBV4-1; d_gene: TRBD1; CDR3aa: CASSLVKTGGTEAFF; CDR3nt: TGCGCCAGCAGCCTCGTCAAAACAGGGGGCACTGAAGCTTTCTTT
abundance: many; j_gene: TRBJ1-1; v_gene: TRBV28; d_gene: NA; CDR3aa: CASSLSRTGAFF; CDR3nt: TGTGCCAGCAGTTTATCACGCACAGGAGCTTTCTTT
abundance: few; j_gene: TRBJ1-2; v_gene: TRBV2; d_gene: NA; CDR3aa: CASSGRESNYGYTF; CDR3nt: TGTGCCAGCAGTGGGCGGGAGAGCAACTATGGCTACACCTTC
abundance: few; j_gene: TRBJ1-5; v_gene: TRBV24-1; d_gene: NA; CDR3aa: CATSDLFSNQPQHF; CDR3nt: TGTGCCACCAGTGATTTGTTCAGCAATCAGCCCCAGCATTTT
abundance: many; j_gene: TRBJ2-2; v_gene: TRBV6-1; d_gene: TRBD1; CDR3aa: CASSPRDRIGGELFF; CDR3nt: TGTGCCAGCAGCCCCAGGGACAGAATAGGCGGGGAGCTGTTTTTT
abundance: NA; j_gene: TRBJ2-2; v_gene: TRBV7-2; d_gene: TRBD2; CDR3aa: CASSSGLAGLRTRNTGELFF; CDR3nt: TGTGCCAGCAGCTCCGGACTAGCGGGACTCCGCACGAGGAACACCGGGGAGCTGTTTTTT
abundance: few; j_gene: TRBJ2-1; v_gene: TRBV20-1; d_gene: TRBD2; CDR3aa: CSAPSREGGAYNEQFF; CDR3nt: TGCAGTGCCCCATCCAGGGAGGGAGGGGCCTACAATGAGCAGTTCTTC
abundance: many; j_gene: TRBJ2-7; v_gene: TRBV6-2/TRBV6-3; d_gene: NA; CDR3aa: CASSVDSPSYEQYF; CDR3nt: TGTGCCAGCAGTGTGGACAGTCCTTCCTACGAGCAGTACTTC
abundance: many; j_gene: TRBJ1-2; v_gene: TRBV3-1; d_gene: NA; CDR3aa: CASSQFRDNNYGYTF; CDR3nt: TGTGCCAGCAGCCAATTCCGGGACAATAACTATGGCTACACCTTC
abundance: NA; j_gene: TRBJ2-1; v_gene: TRBV5-1; d_gene: TRBD2; CDR3aa: CASSLDVAGGNEQFF; CDR3nt: TGCGCCAGCAGCTTGGACGTAGCGGGAGGCAATGAGCAGTTCTTC
abundance: many; j_gene: TRBJ1-4; v_gene: TRBV28; d_gene: NA; CDR3aa: CASSFGTRELKLFF; CDR3nt: TGTGCCAGCAGTTTCGGAACTCGCGAATTAAAACTGTTTTTT
abundance: many; j_gene: TRBJ1-4; v_gene: TRBV19; d_gene: NA; CDR3aa: CASSIWANNEKLFF; CDR3nt: TGTGCCAGTAGTATATGGGCCAATAATGAAAAACTGTTTTTT
abundance: many; j_gene: TRBJ2-1; v_gene: TRBV27; d_gene: NA; CDR3aa: CASSLWRGMLQFF; CDR3nt: TGTGCCAGCAGTTTATGGAGGGGTATGTTGCAGTTCTTC
abundance: few; j_gene: TRBJ2-3; v_gene: TRBV19; d_gene: TRBD2; CDR3aa: CASNSGGLTDTQYF; CDR3nt: TGTGCCAGTAATTCGGGAGGGCTGACAGATACGCAGTATTTT
abundance: many; j_gene: TRBJ2-3; v_gene: TRBV5-1; d_gene: NA; CDR3aa: CASSLRPRGGTDTQYF; CDR3nt: TGCGCCAGCAGCCTTAGGCCCCGCGGGGGCACAGATACGCAGTATTTT
abundance: NA; j_gene: TRBJ1-4; v_gene: TRBV10-3; d_gene: NA; CDR3aa: CAISDGGTDEKLFF; CDR3nt: TGTGCCATCAGTGACGGGGGAACGGACGAAAAACTGTTTTTT
abundance: NA; j_gene: TRBJ1-3; v_gene: TRBV30; d_gene: NA; CDR3aa: CAWSVPPGYTIYF; CDR3nt: TGTGCCTGGAGTGTGCCACCGGGATACACCATATATTTT
abundance: few; j_gene: TRBJ1-2; v_gene: TRBV12-3/TRBV12-4; d_gene: NA; CDR3aa: CASRSTGFGYTF; CDR3nt: TGTGCCAGCAGGAGCACAGGGTTTGGCTACACCTTC
abundance: few; j_gene: TRBJ1-5; v_gene: TRBV28; d_gene: NA; CDR3aa: CASGPTGKPQHF; CDR3nt: TGTGCCAGCGGTCCAACAGGAAAGCCCCAGCATTTT
abundance: NA; j_gene: TRBJ2-1; v_gene: TRBV14; d_gene: NA; CDR3aa: CASSQREISNEQFF; CDR3nt: TGTGCCAGCAGCCAACGGGAAATCTCGAATGAGCAGTTCTTC
abundance: NA; j_gene: TRBJ2-5; v_gene: TRBV19; d_gene: NA; CDR3aa: CASRVPGAQETQYF; CDR3nt: TGTGCCAGTAGAGTCCCAGGGGCTCAAGAGACCCAGTACTTC
abundance: NA; j_gene: TRBJ2-1; v_gene: TRBV30; d_gene: NA; CDR3aa: CAWSSNNEQFF; CDR3nt: TGTGCCTGGAGTAGCAACAATGAGCAGTTCTTC
abundance: many; j_gene: TRBJ2-7; v_gene: TRBV28; d_gene: TRBD2; CDR3aa: CASSLNPLSGTPFYEQYF; CDR3nt: TGTGCCAGCAGTTTAAACCCCTTAAGCGGGACCCCCTTCTACGAGCAGTACTTC
abundance: many; j_gene: TRBJ2-3; v_gene: TRBV28; d_gene: TRBD2; CDR3aa: CASSPLAGALWDTQYF; CDR3nt: TGTGCCAGCAGTCCCCTAGCGGGAGCCCTCTGGGATACGCAGTATTTT
abundance: many; j_gene: TRBJ2-7; v_gene: TRBV30; d_gene: TRBD1; CDR3aa: CACGGQGAYYEQYF; CDR3nt: TGTGCCTGTGGAGGGCAGGGGGCTTACTACGAGCAGTACTTC
abundance: NA; j_gene: TRBJ2-1; v_gene: TRBV18; d_gene: TRBD2; CDR3aa: CASSLSREFVNEQFF; CDR3nt: TGTGCCAGCTCACTTTCGCGGGAGTTCGTCAATGAGCAGTTCTTC
abundance: NA; j_gene: TRBJ2-7; v_gene: TRBV7-3; d_gene: NA; CDR3aa: CASSLGVSPPYEQYF; CDR3nt: TGTGCCAGCAGCTTAGGGGTCTCTCCCCCCTACGAGCAGTACTTC
abundance: once; j_gene: TRBJ2-1; v_gene: TRBV4-2; d_gene: TRBD2; CDR3aa: CASSRTLAGYGNSYNEQFF; CDR3nt: TGTGCCAGCAGCCGGACTCTAGCGGGATATGGGAACTCCTACAATGAGCAGTTCTTC
abundance: many; j_gene: TRBJ2-3; v_gene: TRBV2; d_gene: TRBD2; CDR3aa: CASSQPIAGITDTQYF; CDR3nt: TGTGCCAGCAGTCAGCCCATAGCGGGAATCACAGATACGCAGTATTTT
abundance: NA; j_gene: TRBJ2-1; v_gene: TRBV15; d_gene: NA; CDR3aa: CATSEGGYNEQFF; CDR3nt: TGTGCCACCAGCGAGGGGGGGTACAATGAGCAGTTCTTC
abundance: NA; j_gene: TRBJ2-1; v_gene: TRBV28; d_gene: TRBD1; CDR3aa: CASSLRDRGNEQFF; CDR3nt: TGTGCCAGCAGCTTACGGGACAGGGGAAATGAGCAGTTCTTT
abundance: NA; j_gene: TRBJ2-7; v_gene: TRBV20-1; d_gene: NA; CDR3aa: CSARLGVEDEQYF; CDR3nt: TGCAGTGCTAGATTAGGGGTAGAGGACGAGCAGTACTTC
abundance: many; j_gene: TRBJ2-6; v_gene: TRBV2; d_gene: NA; CDR3aa: CASSPREASPETGANVLTF; CDR3nt: TGTGCCAGCAGTCCAAGAGAAGCTAGCCCGGAGACTGGGGCCAACGTCCTGACTTTC
abundance: many; j_gene: TRBJ2-2; v_gene: TRBV27; d_gene: TRBD1; CDR3aa: CASSPALDRGTGELFF; CDR3nt: TGTGCCAGCAGTCCTGCATTGGACAGGGGAACCGGGGAGCTGTTTTTT
abundance: NA; j_gene: TRBJ2-2; v_gene: TRBV11-2; d_gene: TRBD1; CDR3aa: CASSPWDRAFFPGELFF; CDR3nt: TGTGCCAGCAGCCCCTGGGACAGGGCCTTCTTCCCCGGGGAGCTGTTTTTT
abundance: NA; j_gene: TRBJ1-5; v_gene: TRBV27; d_gene: NA; CDR3aa: CASNPRPRRYHSNQPQHF; CDR3nt: TGTGCCAGCAACCCTAGACCCAGGAGATATCATAGCAATCAGCCCCAGCATTTT
abundance: many; j_gene: TRBJ2-7; v_gene: TRBV6-1; d_gene: NA; CDR3aa: CASRRESSEQYF; CDR3nt: TGTGCCAGCAGGAGGGAGTCCAGCGAGCAGTACTTC
abundance: few; j_gene: TRBJ2-1; v_gene: TRBV9; d_gene: TRBD2; CDR3aa: CASSDLAGGQGEQFF; CDR3nt: TGTGCCAGCAGCGACCTAGCGGGGGGACAGGGTGAGCAGTTCTTC
abundance: few; j_gene: TRBJ1-5; v_gene: TRBV19; d_gene: NA; CDR3aa: CASSMRNDGSNQPQHF; CDR3nt: TGTGCCAGTAGTATGAGGAATGACGGTAGCAATCAGCCCCAGCATTTT
abundance: many; j_gene: TRBJ2-3; v_gene: TRBV6-1; d_gene: TRBD2; CDR3aa: CASTKLAGVTDTQYF; CDR3nt: TGTGCCAGCACCAAACTAGCGGGAGTTACAGATACGCAGTATTTT
abundance: few; j_gene: TRBJ2-7; v_gene: TRBV6-5; d_gene: NA; CDR3aa: CASSYSIGYEQYF; CDR3nt: TGTGCCAGCAGTTACTCGATCGGCTACGAGCAGTACTTC